This entry lists 16 T cell receptor beta chains sequenced from one sample in a study of T cells in Graves' hyperthyroidism and ophthalmopathy. There were TCR beta CDR3 regions amplified from RNA transcripts. RT-PCR in the first round (using the HTBI primer set) targeted the TCR CDR3. TCRdb re-analysed the multiplex PCR reads in MiXCR, keeping a single row per CDR3 protein. The repertoire consists of about 300,000 distinct CDR3 sequences, with less than 30% occurring once and the leading ten covering 25% to 30%. The sequencing input was blood. The source of these receptors is a middle-aged man with Graves' hyperthyroidism that later progressed to Graves' ophthalmopathy.

The rearrangement uses TRBV12-5 and TRBJ2-3, with a tentative D call TRBD1 (5 bases). Germline V gene data show CDR1 as LGHNT and CDR2 as FRNRAP. V was pared by 1 base and J by 0 bases, with 11 bases between. This CDR3 has 16 amino acids. For the CDR3, the DNA is TGTGCTAGTGGTTTGGAAGGGGTTTTGAGCACAGATACGCAGTATTTT. It encodes CASGLEGVLSTDTQYF.

This clonotype was recorded at least ten times. The chain is built from TRBV6-5 and TRBJ2-7; D might be TRBD1 (5 bases). Germline assignment: CDR1 MNHEY and CDR2 SVGAGI. The CDR3 totals 16 residues. V gave up 0 bases and J gave up 1 base, with 13 bases separating them. CDR3 sequence: CASSYSTRQRSYEQYF. DNA of the CDR3: TGTGCCAGCAGTTACTCGACCCGACAGCGATCCTACGAGCAGTACTTC.

This clonotype has ten or more counts. The CDR3 DNA follows: TGTGCCAGCAGCTTAGTGTCGGCGGGGGCTATTCAGTACTTC. This codes for CASSLVSAGAIQYF. The rearrangement joins TRBV7-9 to TRBJ2-4, with TRBD2 as a possible D gene (7 bases). The CDR3 sequence is 14 residues long. In germline, CDR1 is SEHNR, CDR2 FQNEAQ (reference sequence). Trimming took 1 base from V and 10 from J, leaving 14 bases between them.

This clonotype was recorded at least ten times. This rearrangement joins TRBV27 to TRBJ1-1; possibly TRBD1 for D (6 bases). From germline, CDR1 is MNHEY and CDR2 SMNVEV (reference sequence). CDR3 size: 17 residues. Trimming stripped 3 bases from V and 5 bases from J, with 22 bases between. CDR3 residues: CASSFGGQVLKGTEAFF. The CDR3 DNA reads TGTGCCAGCAGTTTTGGGGGGCAGGTTTTGAAGGGTACTGAAGCTTTCTTT.

In its sample, this clonotype was seen a few times. The chain uses TRBV6-1 and TRBJ1-2, with TRBD1 matching 8 bases. V was pared by 7 bases and J by 7 bases, with 8 bases of the junction left unmatched. Germline lookup yields CDR1 MNHNS and CDR2 SASEGT. CDR3 length: 13 amino acids. The CDR3 region has the DNA TGTGCCAGCAATATCGGACAGGGCCGTGGCTACACCTTC. This sequence encodes CASNIGQGRGYTF.

Here the CDR3 DNA reads TGTGCTAGTGGTTTGACACAAGAGACCCAGTACTTC. Protein: CASGLTQETQYF. The chain recombines TRBV12-5 with TRBJ2-5, with D unresolved. Germline lookup yields CDR1 LGHNT and CDR2 FRNRAP. Deletions cut 2 bases from V and 2 bases from J, with 3 bases between. The CDR3 is made up of 12 amino acids.

This clonotype has more than one count but fewer than ten. The genes are TRBV20-1 and TRBJ2-5; no clear D. Trimming left V 3 bases short and J 1 base short, with 9 bases between. The V gene's germline CDR1 is DFQATT and CDR2 SNEGSKA (reference sequence). The CDR3 covers 13 residues. CDR3 nucleotide sequence: TGCAGTGCTAGCCCTAGGGCCCAAGAGACCCAGTACTTC. Translated: CSASPRAQETQYF.

This chain uses TRBV6-5 with TRBJ2-2; possible D gene TRBD2, 5 bases. The CDR3 extends over 14 amino acids. V was shortened by 0 bases and J by 3 bases, with 5 bases between the two germline ends. Germline V CDR1 and CDR2: MNHEY, SVGAGI. Here the CDR3 reads CASSYSADTGELFF. The CDR3 region has the DNA TGTGCCAGCAGTTACTCAGCGGACACCGGGGAGCTGTTTTTT.

This clonotype was seen repeatedly, ten times or more. With a much larger clone just one base away, this may be a read error. No conserved phenylalanine or tryptophan is present at the end of the CDR3, so a read error is the likely explanation. The chain couples TRBV12-3 or TRBV12-4 to TRBJ1-1; D remains unclear. This CDR3 is built from 14 residues. V was cut by 6 bases and J by 0 bases, with 11 bases left in between. CDR3 loop: CASSRRTVNTEAFI. As DNA, the CDR3 is TGTGCCAGCAGCCGTCGGACGGTGAACACTGAAGCTTTCATT.

The table lists this clonotype with many counts. This chain links TRBV6-1 with TRBJ2-5; 12 positions match TRBD2. Per the germline V gene, CDR1 is MNHNS and CDR2 is SASEGT. The V gene end was trimmed by 4 bases and the J gene end by 3 bases; junction bases not matched to a gene: 3. This CDR3 spans 15 amino acids. CDR3 residues: CASSGTSGNEETQYF. CDR3 nucleotide sequence: TGTGCCAGCAGTGGGACTAGCGGGAACGAAGAGACCCAGTACTTC.

This clonotype was detected many times. The J gene is TRBJ2-7, the V gene TRBV12-3 or TRBV12-4; D remains unclear. CDR3 length equals 13 residues. The V gene lost 1 base and the J gene lost 3 bases, with 7 bases spanning the gap. The CDR3 spells CASSLGSVYEQYF. CDR3 sequence (DNA): TGTGCCAGCAGTTTAGGGAGTGTCTACGAGCAGTACTTC.

This clonotype showed up many times. This sequence joins TRBV27 and TRBJ1-1; TRBD1 might be the D (5 bases). CDR3 size: 13 residues. The V and J ends lost 6 bases and 4 bases respectively, with 12 bases between them. CDR1 is MNHEY, CDR2 SMNVEV, per germline (reference sequence). The CDR3 loop reads CASRVAGVTEAFF. In DNA, the CDR3 is TGTGCCAGCAGGGTTGCGGGGGTCACTGAAGCTTTCTTT.

J is TRBJ1-1 and V is TRBV20-1; D gene unclear. Germline CDR1 is DFQATT and CDR2 is SNEGSKA (reference sequence). The length of the CDR3 is 18 residues. Deletions cut 1 base from V and 5 bases from J, with 26 bases between. CDR3 nucleotides: TGCAGTGCTAGAGTCGAGGGAATGGCTCGATCTTCGAGGACTGAAGCTTTCTTT. It codes for CSARVEGMARSSRTEAFF.

This clonotype came up many times. In nucleotides, the CDR3 is TGTGCCAGCAAGATGATCACCGACAATCAGCCCCAGCATTTT. It specifies CASKMITDNQPQHF. V gene TRBV6-5 combines with J gene TRBJ1-5; D not resolved. The CDR3 covers 14 residues. V was trimmed by 7 bases and J by 3 bases, leaving 13 bases between them. CDR1 is MNHEY, CDR2 SVGAGI, per germline.

This clonotype was found many times. This chain joins TRBV5-1 and TRBJ1-2, with TRBD1 matching 7 bases. From germline, CDR1 is SGHRS and CDR2 YFSETQ. The junction had 6 bases not matched to a gene; V was cut back by 0 bases and J by 4 bases. The CDR3 loop spans 15 amino acids. The CDR3 DNA follows: TGCGCCAGCAGCTTGGAGGGGGCGGTGGCCTATGGCTACACCTTC. This gives the protein CASSLEGAVAYGYTF.

At least ten counts were recorded for this clonotype. V usage is TRBV7-2 and J usage is TRBJ1-2, with a possible D match to TRBD1 (5 bases). Trimming cost V 5 bases and J 8 bases, with 12 bases left between them. CDR1 SGHTA and CDR2 FQGNSA come from the germline V gene. The CDR3 covers 12 residues. The CDR3 loop reads CASSPGGDGYTF. The DNA for the CDR3 is TGTGCCAGCAGCCCCGGAGGGGACGGCTACACCTTC.